The T cell receptor (beta chain) described here comes from a study of CD8 T cells in Susac syndrome. Whole-study results and caveats: As the study acknowledged, the number of individuals in its TCR sequencing and HLA analysis was relatively small.

V lost 2 bases to trimming and J lost 5 bases, with 18 bases between them. Germline CDR1 is SEHNR and CDR2 is FQNEAQ (reference sequence). This CDR3 is 17 amino acids long. RNA, at about 0.45 to 1 ug, was reverse transcribed with random hexamers. The amplification used immunoSEQ multiplex PCR on TCR beta CDR3; it spanned 54 Vbeta and 13 Jbeta. One entry per CDR3 protein results from TCRdb running MiXCR on the immunoSEQ multiplex PCR reads. Of around 300,000 distinct CDR3 sequences in the sample, about 90% were seen once. Sequencing of TCR beta was performed on blood CD8+ and CD4+ T cells. The multiple sclerosis control group comprised treatment-naive patients with stable or active relapsing-remitting disease. As to this clonotype: Its antigen is unknown.

The V gene is TRBV7-9, the J gene TRBJ2-2; no firm D call. The TCR comes from a human donor with multiple sclerosis. Sequenced sample: CD4+ T cells from PBMCs. CDR3 amino acids: CASSLILVRRRTGELFF. In DNA, the CDR3 is TGTGCCAGCAGCTTAATACTCGTCCGACGAAGAACCGGGGAGCTGTTTTTT. The whole variable domain, remainder taken from reference TRBV7-9 and TRBJ2-2, is DTGVSQNPRHKITKRGQNVTFRCDPISEHNRLYWYRQTLGQGPEFLTYFQNEAQLEKSRLLSDRFSAERPKGSFSTLEIQRTEQGDSAMYLCASSLILVRRRTGELFFGEGSRLTVL.